Listed below are T cell receptor beta chains from one sample, sequenced in a study of shared clonotypes between healthy human individuals. Profiled with immunoSEQ multiplex PCR; TCRdb holds only in-frame clones, not every one. The sample lists roughly 2.2 million clones; approximately 95% were seen once. Sequences were obtained from naive CD4+ T cells from PBMCs. The receptors derive from a man aged 18 to 29 in good health. Some clones in this sample may be carry-over from other donors' samples. The CDR3 runs from the conserved cysteine through the conserved F or W. A D gene is named only where the DNA matches it firmly. Size tells how often a clone was seen (once, few, many) or the class of an expanded clone, and some rows leave it out.

CDR3 protein: CAISESHNSGANVLTF
CDR3 DNA: TGTGCCATCAGTGAGTCTCACAACTCTGGGGCCAACGTCCTGACTTTC
D gene: -
clone size: -
J gene: TRBJ2-6
CDR3 length: 16
V gene: TRBV10-3

CDR3 protein: CASSQAKREASYNEQFF
CDR3 DNA: TGTGCCAGCAGCCAAGCTAAGCGGGAGGCTTCCTACAATGAGCAGTTCTTC
D gene: TRBD2
clone size: -
J gene: TRBJ2-1
CDR3 length: 17
V gene: TRBV5-6

CDR3 protein: CASSELIQSGNTIYF
CDR3 DNA: TGTGCCAGCAGTGAACTGATTCAATCTGGAAACACCATATATTTT
D gene: -
clone size: once
J gene: TRBJ1-3
CDR3 length: 15
V gene: TRBV2

CDR3 protein: CASSYSRRGYGYTF
CDR3 DNA: TGTGCCAGCAGTTACTCGAGGAGAGGATATGGCTACACCTTC
D gene: -
clone size: -
J gene: TRBJ1-2
CDR3 length: 14
V gene: TRBV6-5

CDR3 protein: CASRLRLALTGELFF
CDR3 DNA: TGTGCCAGCAGGCTGCGACTAGCTCTCACCGGGGAGCTGTTTTTT
D gene: TRBD2
clone size: -
J gene: TRBJ2-2
CDR3 length: 15
V gene: TRBV27

CDR3 protein: CAAGGGQGGNQPQHF
CDR3 DNA: TGTGCCGCAGGAGGAGGACAGGGTGGCAATCAGCCCCAGCATTTT
D gene: TRBD1
clone size: -
J gene: TRBJ1-5
CDR3 length: 15
V gene: TRBV30

CDR3 protein: CAWRGKQDRGELFF
CDR3 DNA: TGTGCCTGGAGGGGAAAACAGGATCGTGGGGAGCTGTTTTTT
D gene: -
clone size: -
J gene: TRBJ2-2
CDR3 length: 14
V gene: TRBV30

CDR3 protein: CASSLAGGYEQFF
CDR3 DNA: TGTGCCAGCAGCTTAGCGGGAGGCTATGAGCAGTTCTTC
D gene: -
clone size: -
J gene: TRBJ2-1
CDR3 length: 13
V gene: TRBV7-9

CDR3 protein: CASSFPIPNGPGAQYF
CDR3 DNA: TGTGCCAGCAGCTTCCCAATCCCTAACGGGCCAGGGGCCCAGTACTTC
D gene: -
clone size: once
J gene: TRBJ2-5
CDR3 length: 16
V gene: TRBV7-9

CDR3 protein: CASSLWGTGQNQPQHF
CDR3 DNA: TGTGCCAGCAGCTTGTGGGGGACAGGTCAAAATCAGCCCCAGCATTTT
D gene: TRBD1
clone size: -
J gene: TRBJ1-5
CDR3 length: 16
V gene: TRBV5-6

CDR3 protein: CASSSTWGVQETQYF
CDR3 DNA: TGTGCCAGCAGCTCTACATGGGGGGTTCAAGAGACCCAGTACTTC
D gene: -
clone size: -
J gene: TRBJ2-5
CDR3 length: 15
V gene: TRBV7-7

CDR3 protein: CVARQAGGTEAFF
CDR3 DNA: TGTGTCGCTAGGCAAGCAGGTGGGACTGAAGCTTTCTTT
D gene: -
clone size: -
J gene: TRBJ1-1
CDR3 length: 13
V gene: TRBV6-6

CDR3 protein: CASSDRRGQETQYF
CDR3 DNA: TGTGCCAGCAGCGATCGGCGGGGGCAAGAGACCCAGTACTTC
D gene: TRBD2
clone size: -
J gene: TRBJ2-5
CDR3 length: 14
V gene: TRBV7-9